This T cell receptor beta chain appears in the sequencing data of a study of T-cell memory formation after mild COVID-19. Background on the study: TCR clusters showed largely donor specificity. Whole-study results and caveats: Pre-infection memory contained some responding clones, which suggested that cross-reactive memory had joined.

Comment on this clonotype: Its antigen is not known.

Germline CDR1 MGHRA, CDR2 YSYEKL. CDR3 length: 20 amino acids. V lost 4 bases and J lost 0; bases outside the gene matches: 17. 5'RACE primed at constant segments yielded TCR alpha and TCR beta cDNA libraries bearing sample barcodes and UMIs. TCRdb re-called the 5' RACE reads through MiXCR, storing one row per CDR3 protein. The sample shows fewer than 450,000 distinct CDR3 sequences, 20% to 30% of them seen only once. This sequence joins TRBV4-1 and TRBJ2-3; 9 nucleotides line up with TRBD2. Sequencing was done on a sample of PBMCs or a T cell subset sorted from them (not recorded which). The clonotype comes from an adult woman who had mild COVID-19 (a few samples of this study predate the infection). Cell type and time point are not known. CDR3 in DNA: TGCGCCAGCAGCCCCATCTCCGGGGCTAGCGGGGATTTAAGCACAGATACGCAGTATTTT. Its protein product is CASSPISGASGDLSTDTQYF.